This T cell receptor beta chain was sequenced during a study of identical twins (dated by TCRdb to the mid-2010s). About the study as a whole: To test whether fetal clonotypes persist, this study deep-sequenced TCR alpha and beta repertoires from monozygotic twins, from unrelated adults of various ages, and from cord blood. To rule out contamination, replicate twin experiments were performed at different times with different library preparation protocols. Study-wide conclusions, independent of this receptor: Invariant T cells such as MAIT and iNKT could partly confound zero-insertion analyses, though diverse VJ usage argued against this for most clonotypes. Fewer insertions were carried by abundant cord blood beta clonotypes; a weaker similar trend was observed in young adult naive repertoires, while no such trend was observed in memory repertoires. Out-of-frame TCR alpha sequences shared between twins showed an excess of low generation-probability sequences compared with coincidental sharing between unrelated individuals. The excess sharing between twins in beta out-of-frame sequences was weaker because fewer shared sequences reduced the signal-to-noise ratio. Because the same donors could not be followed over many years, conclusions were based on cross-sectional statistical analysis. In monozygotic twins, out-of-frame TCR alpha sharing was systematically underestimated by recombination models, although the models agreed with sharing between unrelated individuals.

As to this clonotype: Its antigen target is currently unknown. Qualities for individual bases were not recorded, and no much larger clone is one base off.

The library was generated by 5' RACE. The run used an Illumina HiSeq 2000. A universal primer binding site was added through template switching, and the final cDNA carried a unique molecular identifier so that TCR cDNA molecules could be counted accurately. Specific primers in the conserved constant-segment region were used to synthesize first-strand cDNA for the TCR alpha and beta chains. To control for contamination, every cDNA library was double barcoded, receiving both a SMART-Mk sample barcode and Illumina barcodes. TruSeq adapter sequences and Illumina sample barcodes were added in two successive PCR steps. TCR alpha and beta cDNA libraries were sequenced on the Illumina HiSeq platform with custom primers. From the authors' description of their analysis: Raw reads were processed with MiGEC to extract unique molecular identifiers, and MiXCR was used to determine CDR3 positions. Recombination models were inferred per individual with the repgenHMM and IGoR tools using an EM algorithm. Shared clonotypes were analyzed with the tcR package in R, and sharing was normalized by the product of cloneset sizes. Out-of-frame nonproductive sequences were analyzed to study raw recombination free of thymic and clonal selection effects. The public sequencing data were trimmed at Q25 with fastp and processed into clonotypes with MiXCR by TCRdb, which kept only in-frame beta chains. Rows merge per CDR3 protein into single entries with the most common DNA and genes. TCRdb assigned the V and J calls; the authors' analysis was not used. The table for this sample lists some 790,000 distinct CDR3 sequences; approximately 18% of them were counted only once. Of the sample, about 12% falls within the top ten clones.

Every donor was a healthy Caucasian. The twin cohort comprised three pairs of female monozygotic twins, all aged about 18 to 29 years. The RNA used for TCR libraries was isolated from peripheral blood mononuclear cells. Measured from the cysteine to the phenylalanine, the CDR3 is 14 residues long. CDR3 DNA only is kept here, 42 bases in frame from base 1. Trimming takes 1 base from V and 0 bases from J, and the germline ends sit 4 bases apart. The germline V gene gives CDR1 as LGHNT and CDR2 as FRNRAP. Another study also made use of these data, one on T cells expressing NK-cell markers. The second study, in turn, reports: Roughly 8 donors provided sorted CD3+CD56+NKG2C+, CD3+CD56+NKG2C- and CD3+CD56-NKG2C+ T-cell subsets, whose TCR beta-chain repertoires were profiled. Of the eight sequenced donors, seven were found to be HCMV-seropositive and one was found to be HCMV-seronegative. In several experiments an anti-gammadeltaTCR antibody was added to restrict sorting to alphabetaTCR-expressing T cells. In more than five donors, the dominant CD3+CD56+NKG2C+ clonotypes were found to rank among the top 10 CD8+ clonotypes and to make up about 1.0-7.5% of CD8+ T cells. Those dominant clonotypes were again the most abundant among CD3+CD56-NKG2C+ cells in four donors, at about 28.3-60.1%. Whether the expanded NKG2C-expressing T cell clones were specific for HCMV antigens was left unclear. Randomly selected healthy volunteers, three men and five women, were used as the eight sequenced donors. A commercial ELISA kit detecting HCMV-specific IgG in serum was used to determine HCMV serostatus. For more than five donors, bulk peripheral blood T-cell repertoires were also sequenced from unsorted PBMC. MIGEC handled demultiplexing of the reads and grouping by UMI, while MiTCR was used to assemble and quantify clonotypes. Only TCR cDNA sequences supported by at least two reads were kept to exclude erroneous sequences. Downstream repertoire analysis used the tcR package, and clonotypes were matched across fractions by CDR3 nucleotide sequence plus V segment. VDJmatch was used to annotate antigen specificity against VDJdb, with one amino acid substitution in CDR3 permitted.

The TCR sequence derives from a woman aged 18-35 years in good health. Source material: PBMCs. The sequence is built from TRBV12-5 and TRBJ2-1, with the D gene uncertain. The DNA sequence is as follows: TGTGCTAGTGGTTTGGAACGCTCCTACAATGAGCAGTTCTTC. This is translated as CASGLERSYNEQFF. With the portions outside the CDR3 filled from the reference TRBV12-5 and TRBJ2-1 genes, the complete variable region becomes DARVTQTPRHKVTEMGQEVTMRCQPILGHNTVFWYRQTMMQGLELLAYFRNRAPLDDSGMPKDRFSAEMPDATLATLKIQPSEPRDSAVYFCASGLERSYNEQFFGPGTRLTVL.